This section outlines one T cell receptor (beta chain) sequence together with its context. The repertoire was sequenced with immunoSEQ multiplex PCR; TCRdb's copy has only in-frame clones and lacks some. The sample includes around 100,000 clones, roughly 96% of them seen just once. This entry belongs to a study of T cells in pancreatic ductal adenocarcinoma. The germline gives CDR1 SGHVS, CDR2 FQNEAQ. The CDR3 runs 15 residues. V was clipped by 2 bases and J by 0 bases, with 7 bases between them. The selected patients with pancreatic ductal adenocarcinoma had surgery but no neoadjuvant therapy. The specimen sequenced was PBMCs. J is TRBJ2-2 and V is TRBV7-8; no reliable D call. This clonotype was sampled from a human donor with pancreatic ductal adenocarcinoma. This CDR3 reads CASSLSLANTGELFF. CDR3 sequence (DNA): TGTGCCAGCAGCTTAAGTCTAGCGAACACCGGGGAGCTGTTTTTT.